This T cell receptor beta chain was sequenced for a study of T-cell reconstitution after alpha-beta-depleted transplantation in children. A TCRbeta library incorporating unique molecular identifiers was prepared. MiXCR, run by TCRdb on the PCR reads, gives a single entry per CDR3 protein. The sample holds fewer than 750,000 distinct CDR3 sequences, approximately 30% seen once. J lost 3 bases, V lost 6 bases, and 14 bases had no gene match. The length of the CDR3 is 17 residues. The germline V gene encodes CDR1 DFQATT and CDR2 SNEGSKA (reference sequence). This chain uses TRBV20-1 with TRBJ1-6; 7 bases line up with TRBD1. The source material was PBMCs, sampled before TCRalphabeta/CD19-depleted stem cell transplant. The source is a boy younger than two with Wiskott-Aldrich syndrome, due to receive a stem cell transplant. The DNA for the CDR3 is TGCAGTGCGACGGGACAGAGGTTGGGAATCTATAATTCACCCCTCCACTTT. Its protein product is CSATGQRLGIYNSPLHF.